One sample yielded the 29 T cell receptor beta chains listed below, sequenced in a study of identical twins. One entry per CDR3 protein results from TCRdb running MiXCR on the 5' RACE reads. Of about 280,000 distinct CDR3 sequences listed, about 8.3% were seen once; the top ten hold approximately 2%. The data also belong to a second study, concerning yellow fever vaccine responses in identical twins.

The material sequenced was memory (CD45RO+) T cells sorted from blood. These receptors were obtained from a woman younger than 35 in good health.

This clonotype was recorded at least ten times. This chain links TRBV11-1 with TRBJ2-2; TRBD1 agrees at 9 bases. The CDR3 is 16 residues long. After removal of 4 bases from V and 6 bases from J, the junction contained 9 bases not matched to a gene. The germline CDR1 and CDR2 sequences are SGHAT and FQDESV (reference sequence). This CDR3 is CASSSRDRDSSGELFF. As DNA, the CDR3 is TGTGCCAGCAGCTCCAGGGACAGGGATTCCTCCGGGGAGCTGTTTTTT.

As regards this clonotype: One junction end disagrees with the germline gene, perhaps due to a read error. The chain employs TRBV7-9 and TRBJ1-3, with D tentatively TRBD1 (6 bases). The length of the CDR3 is 15 residues. Germline assignment: CDR1 SEHNR and CDR2 FQNEAQ (reference sequence). The CDR3 nucleotides are TGTGCCAGCAGATTAGGGGGATCCGCTGGAAACACCATATATTTT. Translating gives CASRLGGSAGNTIYF.

This clonotype was seen a handful of times. The rearrangement joins TRBV11-2 to TRBJ2-3, with 11 bases matching TRBD2. Germline V CDR1 and CDR2: SGHAT, FQNNGV. V trimming: 2 bases; J trimming: 4 bases; junction bases outside the gene matches: 5. The CDR3 runs to 16 residues. DNA of the CDR3: TGTGCCAGCAGCTTATTACTAGCGGGAGTGTCAGATACGCAGTATTTT. Translated, it gives CASSLLLAGVSDTQYF.

This clonotype was observed a few times. V and J are TRBV2 and TRBJ2-5, with 10 bases that match TRBD2. Germline lookup yields CDR1 SNHLY and CDR2 FYNNEI. V lost 9 bases to trimming and J lost 0 bases; unmatched junction nucleotides: 13. The CDR3 totals 17 residues. The CDR3 sequence: CARQGTELAGNQETQYF. CDR3 in DNA: TGTGCCAGGCAGGGGACAGAACTAGCGGGGAACCAAGAGACCCAGTACTTC.

The chain has TRBV11-1 and TRBJ2-3; TRBD1 matches at 12 bases. The tail of the sequence fits TRBJ1-5 better, so the J call may be wrong. This CDR3 comprises 16 residues. Looked up from germline, CDR1 is SGHAT and CDR2 is FQDESV (reference sequence). Written as DNA, the CDR3 is TGTGCCAGCAGCTCGCCGGGACAGGGGGCGCGCCGGCCGCAGCATTTT. This sequence encodes CASSSPGQGARRPQHF.

This clonotype was detected a few times. DNA for the CDR3: TGTGCCAGCAGCTCGCTAGCGGGGGGAGATACGCAGTATTTT. Protein: CASSSLAGGDTQYF. The chain uses TRBV5-6 and TRBJ2-3, with TRBD2 matching over 11 bases. The trim removed 3 bases at V and 5 bases at J, leaving 2 bases unmatched. Germline V lookup: CDR1 SGHDT, CDR2 YYEEEE. The CDR3 runs to 14 residues.

This clonotype was counted a few times. The V call is TRBV7-6, the J call TRBJ1-4, with D maybe TRBD1 (5 bases). Trimming shortened V by 2 bases and J by 0 bases, and 10 bases separated the two germline ends. Germline V CDR1 and CDR2: SGHVS, FNYEAQ. The CDR3 has 16 residues. Written as DNA, the CDR3 is TGTGCCAGCAGCTTACAGGGCGTAACAACTAATGAAAAACTGTTTTTT. Translating gives CASSLQGVTTNEKLFF. Complete variable domain (other parts from reference TRBV7-6 and TRBJ1-4): GAGVSQSPRYKVTKRGQDVALRCDPISGHVSLYWYRQALGQGPEFLTYFNYEAQQDKSGLPNDRFSAERPEGSISTLTIQRTEQRDSAMYRCASSLQGVTTNEKLFFGSGTQLSVL.

Many counts were recorded for this clonotype. V usage is TRBV5-1 and J usage is TRBJ2-3; 7 bases are a match to TRBD1. With V trimmed by 8 bases and J by 0 bases, 6 bases remained unmatched. Germline assignment: CDR1 SGHRS and CDR2 YFSETQ. The CDR3 contains 14 residues. CDR3 sequence reads: CASDPGQSTDTQYF. CDR3 sequence (DNA): TGCGCCAGTGATCCGGGACAGAGCACAGATACGCAGTATTTT.

This clonotype has a count of ten or more. The chain couples TRBV6-1 to TRBJ1-5, with D possibly being TRBD1 (6 bases). The CDR3 length is 14 residues. CDR1 and CDR2 (germline): MNHNS, SASEGT. V lost 3 bases to trimming and J lost 7 bases, with 13 bases between them. The CDR3 here is CASSDKGGRQPQHF. In nucleotides, the CDR3 is TGTGCCAGCAGTGACAAGGGGGGTCGACAGCCCCAGCATTTT.

This clonotype was seen more than once but under ten times. This chain uses TRBV2 with TRBJ1-5; 7 bases line up with TRBD1. Trimming took 6 bases from V and 3 from J; bases not matched to a gene: 5. The CDR3 consists of 14 residues. From germline, CDR1 is SNHLY and CDR2 FYNNEI. CDR3 loop: CASRGGQLNQPQHF. The CDR3 region has the DNA TGTGCCAGCAGAGGGGGACAGCTCAATCAGCCCCAGCATTTT.

This clonotype was observed at least ten times. The rearrangement links TRBV2 to TRBJ2-6; 11 nucleotides line up with TRBD1. V dropped 3 bases and J dropped 0; count of bases not matched to a gene: 10. The V gene's germline CDR1 is SNHLY and CDR2 FYNNEI. This CDR3 has 20 residues. CDR3 protein: CASSDPVWDRGASGANVLTF. The CDR3 nucleotides read TGTGCCAGCAGTGATCCTGTTTGGGACAGGGGGGCCTCTGGGGCCAACGTCCTGACTTTC.

In this sample, this clonotype turned up many times. J is TRBJ2-2 and V is TRBV24-1, with 8 positions matching TRBD2. Germline CDR1 KGHDR, CDR2 SFDVKD. CDR3 length equals 17 residues. Trimming cost V 0 bases and J 2 bases; bases outside gene matches: 4. The CDR3: CATSDLPAGGNTGELFF. CDR3 bases: TGTGCCACCAGTGATTTGCCCGCGGGGGGTAACACCGGGGAGCTGTTTTTT.

The chain employs TRBV24-1 and TRBJ2-1; D gene ambiguous. Germline CDR1 and CDR2: KGHDR and SFDVKD. The CDR3 is made up of 13 amino acids. V was shortened by 3 bases and J by 7 bases, with 9 bases between the two germline ends. CDR3 sequence: CATSDVWTNEQFF. The CDR3 coding sequence is TGTGCCACCAGTGATGTGTGGACGAATGAGCAGTTCTTC.

In its sample, this clonotype was seen many times. The chain uses TRBV7-2 and TRBJ2-3; D uncertain. The CDR3 has 14 amino acids. The V end lost 1 base, the J end lost 6 bases, and 11 bases lay between the germline ends. In germline, CDR1 is SGHTA, CDR2 FQGNSA. CDR3 sequence (DNA): TGTGCCAGCAGCTTAGATGGCCCCCTCGATACGCAGTATTTT. Translating gives CASSLDGPLDTQYF.

The chain links TRBV11-2 to TRBJ2-6; TRBD2 might be the D (5 bases). CDR3 length: 19 amino acids. The V end was cut by 5 bases, the J end by 4 bases, with 24 bases between. Looked up from germline, CDR1 is SGHAT and CDR2 is FQNNGV. The CDR3 region has the DNA TGTGCCAGCAGCCCCCCTTGGAGGTTCCCTTATCTAGGGGCCAACGTCCTGACTTTC. Encoded protein: CASSPPWRFPYLGANVLTF.

This chain connects TRBV2 to TRBJ2-2; 12 bases fit TRBD2. V trimming: 8 bases; J trimming: 5 bases; junction bases outside the gene matches: 9. The CDR3 consists of 16 residues. Germline-derived CDR1 and CDR2 are SNHLY and FYNNEI. CDR3 in DNA: TGTGCCAGCGAGAGGACTAGCGGGGATGGGACCGGGGAGCTGTTTTTT. Translation gives CASERTSGDGTGELFF. The full variable domain, completed using reference TRBV2 and TRBJ2-2, is EPEVTQTPSHQVTQMGQEVILRCVPISNHLYFYWYRQILGQKVEFLVSFYNNEISEKSEIFDDQFSVERPDGSNFTLKIRSTKLEDSAMYFCASERTSGDGTGELFFGEGSRLTVL.

This clonotype was detected once. The junction and the germline gene differ at one end; a read error may be behind it. The rearrangement links TRBV5-1 to TRBJ2-6, with D perhaps TRBD1 or TRBD2 (5 bases each). Germline V gene lookup returns CDR1 SGHRS and CDR2 YFSETQ. This CDR3 contains 15 residues. The CDR3 DNA is TGCGCCAGCAACCGAGGGGAGTCTGGGGCCAACGTCCTGATTTTC. It is translated as CASNRGESGANVLIF.

The sample holds a few counts of this clonotype. Relative to the germline gene, one junction end is altered; a read error may explain this. This chain links TRBV10-2 with TRBJ2-2; D remains ambiguous. The CDR3 is 13 residues long. CDR1 and CDR2 (germline): WSHSY, SAAADI. This chain's CDR3 is CANSESMAGELFF. For the CDR3, the DNA is TGCGCCAACAGTGAGTCGATGGCCGGGGAGCTGTTTTTT.

This chain uses TRBV28 with TRBJ2-5; D is perhaps TRBD1 (5 bases). Deletions cut 2 bases from V and 2 bases from J, with 9 bases between. Germline CDR1 is MDHEN and CDR2 is SYDVKM. This CDR3 has 14 residues. CDR3 bases: TGTGCCAGCAGTTTAGGGGCACCTCAAGAGACCCAGTACTTC. It specifies CASSLGAPQETQYF.

This clonotype was picked up many times. V is TRBV6-2 or TRBV6-3 and J is TRBJ2-7; a possible D gene is TRBD2 (5 bases). Germline assignment: CDR1 MNHEY and CDR2 SVGEGT. The CDR3 loop spans 15 amino acids. Trimming stripped 3 bases from V and 3 bases from J, with 15 bases between. The CDR3 bases are TGTGCCAGCAGTTATCAGCGGAATACTATCTACGAGCAGTACTTC. It yields the protein CASSYQRNTIYEQYF.

The CDR3 is CASSAGPGQGPYNEQFF. CDR3 in DNA: TGTGCCAGCAGCGCGGGACCGGGACAGGGTCCCTACAATGAGCAGTTCTTC. This chain connects TRBV7-6 to TRBJ2-1; 9 nucleotides match TRBD1. CDR1 is SGHVS, CDR2 FNYEAQ, per germline. The V gene end was trimmed by 5 bases and the J gene end by 2 bases; junction bases not matched to a gene: 10. The CDR3 loop spans 17 amino acids.

This clonotype came up many times. The CDR3 region is CASSRDSNPLTEAFF. The CDR3 region has the DNA TGCGCCAGCAGTCGGGACTCAAATCCTCTCACTGAAGCTTTCTTT. The genes are TRBV10-2 and TRBJ1-1; D may be TRBD1 (5 bases). V was pared by 5 bases and J by 4 bases, with 17 bases between. The CDR3 has 15 residues. In germline, CDR1 is WSHSY, CDR2 SAAADI.

The rearrangement links TRBV7-6 to TRBJ2-5; TRBD2 agrees at 13 bases. CDR1 and CDR2 from the germline V gene are SGHVS and FNYEAQ. This CDR3 is 17 amino acids long. The junction had 11 bases not matched to a gene; V was cut back by 5 bases and J by 5 bases. The CDR3 DNA reads TGTGCCAGCAGCGCCACCGGGACTAGCGGGAAACAGGAGACCCAGTACTTC. Protein: CASSATGTSGKQETQYF.

In this sample, this clonotype turned up many times. The chain couples TRBV2 to TRBJ2-1; 16 nucleotides align to TRBD2. Looked up from germline, CDR1 is SNHLY and CDR2 is FYNNEI. J was trimmed by 4 bases and V by 6 bases; bases with no gene match: 3. The CDR3 consists of 16 residues. CDR3 DNA sequence: TGTGCCAGCAGGCCGGGACTAGCGGGAGGGTACAATGAGCAGTTCTTC. This gives the protein CASRPGLAGGYNEQFF. The full variable domain, rest sourced from reference TRBV2 and TRBJ2-1, is EPEVTQTPSHQVTQMGQEVILRCVPISNHLYFYWYRQILGQKVEFLVSFYNNEISEKSEIFDDQFSVERPDGSNFTLKIRSTKLEDSAMYFCASRPGLAGGYNEQFFGPGTRLTVL.

This clonotype has a handful of counts. CDR3 amino acids: CASSTGELFF. The CDR3 DNA reads TGTGCCAGCAGCACCGGGGAGCTGTTTTTT. This chain links TRBV12-3 or TRBV12-4 with TRBJ2-2; the D is unclear. Trimming stripped 6 bases from V and 4 bases from J, with 0 bases between. The length of the CDR3 is 10 residues.

This clonotype appeared many times. The V call is TRBV4-2, the J call TRBJ2-5, with 9 positions matching TRBD2. Germline trimming cut 0 bases from V and 5 bases from J; bases unmatched to any gene: 7. CDR1 is LGHNA and CDR2 is YNFKEQ in the germline V gene. The CDR3 is made up of 16 amino acids. CDR3 amino acids: CASSQDLAGGVETQYF. In nucleotides, the CDR3 is TGTGCCAGCAGCCAAGATCTCGCGGGAGGGGTGGAGACCCAGTACTTC.

The V and J genes are TRBV3-1 and TRBJ2-3; 7 bases agree with TRBD2. V gave up 3 bases and J gave up 5 bases; unmatched junction bases: 17. The CDR3 has 18 residues. Looked up from germline, CDR1 is LGHDT and CDR2 is YNNKEL (reference sequence). CDR3 protein: CASSQSPRASGKGDTQYF. DNA for the CDR3: TGTGCCAGCAGCCAGAGTCCGAGGGCTAGCGGTAAGGGAGATACGCAGTATTTT.

Ten or more counts support this clonotype. This chain joins TRBV12-3 or TRBV12-4 and TRBJ2-1, with 8 bases matching TRBD1. The V gene end was trimmed by 3 bases and the J gene end by 8 bases; junction bases not matched to a gene: 3. The CDR3 has 13 residues. This chain's CDR3 is CASSFAGGHEQFF. CDR3 nucleotide sequence: TGTGCCAGCAGTTTTGCAGGGGGCCATGAGCAGTTCTTC.

There are a few counts of this clonotype. The chain has TRBV5-5 and TRBJ1-4; D is undetermined. This CDR3 region has 14 residues. V was trimmed by 5 bases and J by 6 bases, leaving 14 bases between them. In germline, CDR1 is SGHKS, CDR2 YYEKEE (reference sequence). CDR3 coding DNA: TGTGCCAGCAGAATTCGCCCCCGAGATGAAAAACTGTTTTTT. Translation: CASRIRPRDEKLFF. Full variable domain (missing parts from reference TRBV5-5 and TRBJ1-4): DAGVTQSPTHLIKTRGQQVTLRCSPISGHKSVSWYQQVLGQGPQFIFQYYEKEERGRGNFPDRFSARQFPNYSSELNVNALLLGDSALYLCASRIRPRDEKLFFGSGTQLSVL.